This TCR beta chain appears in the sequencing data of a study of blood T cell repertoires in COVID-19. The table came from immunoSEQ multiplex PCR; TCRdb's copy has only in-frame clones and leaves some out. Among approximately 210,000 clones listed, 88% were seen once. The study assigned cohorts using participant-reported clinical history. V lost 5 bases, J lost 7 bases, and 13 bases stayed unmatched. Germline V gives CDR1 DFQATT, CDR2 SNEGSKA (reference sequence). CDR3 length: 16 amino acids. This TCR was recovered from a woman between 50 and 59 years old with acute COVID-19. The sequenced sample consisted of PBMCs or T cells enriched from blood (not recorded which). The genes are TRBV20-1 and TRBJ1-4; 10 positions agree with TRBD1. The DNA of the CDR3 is TGCAGTGCTTGTGACCCCGGACAGGGGGTGGGTGAAAAACTGTTTTTT. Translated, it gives CSACDPGQGVGEKLFF.